The next 26 T cell receptor beta chains were all read from a single sample in a study of shared clonotypes between healthy human individuals. CD45RO negativity and positive selection for CCR7 defined naive CD8 cells, a population that excluded terminally differentiated effector memory CD45RA+ cells. The assay was immunoSEQ multiplex PCR, and TCRdb's table has in-frame clones only and misses some. This sample has roughly 2.1 million clones, with about 93% found just once. The specimen sequenced was naive CD8+ T cells from PBMCs. The receptors stem from a man aged 18 to 29 in good health. Some clones in this sample may be carry-over from other donors' samples.

The chain recombines TRBV28 with TRBJ1-1; no clear D gene. Trimming removed 6 bases from V and 0 bases from J, with 14 bases in between. The CDR3 consists of 15 residues. Per germline, CDR1 MDHEN and CDR2 SYDVKM. The DNA of the CDR3 is TGTGCCAGCAGCTTTAGGGTATCTATGAACACTGAAGCTTTCTTT. Its translation: CASSFRVSMNTEAFF.

Turning to this clone: Different DNA sequences within this sample yield the same CDR3. Written as DNA, the CDR3 is TGTGCCAGCAGTCTCGGGCTCTCCTACGAGCAGTACTTC. It codes for CASSLGLSYEQYF. V gene TRBV28 combines with J gene TRBJ2-7; no reliable D call. The CDR3 loop spans 13 amino acids. V gave up 5 bases and J gave up 0 bases, with 8 bases separating them. Germline V gene lookup returns CDR1 MDHEN and CDR2 SYDVKM.

The J gene is TRBJ1-2, the V gene TRBV5-6; 7 positions agree with TRBD1. Germline CDR1 SGHDT, CDR2 YYEEEE. Germline trimming cut 0 bases from V and 7 bases from J; bases unmatched to any gene: 6. The CDR3 sequence is 14 residues long. CDR3 in amino acids: CASSLGGGGTGYTF. DNA of the CDR3: TGTGCCAGCAGCTTGGGCGGAGGGGGCACTGGCTACACCTTC.

The chain carries TRBV27 and TRBJ2-1, with 9 bases matching TRBD2. In germline, CDR1 is MNHEY, CDR2 SMNVEV (reference sequence). After removal of 0 bases from V and 4 bases from J, the junction contained 1 base not matched to a gene. CDR3 size: 15 residues. The CDR3 region is CASSLSSGRYNEQFF. CDR3 coding DNA: TGTGCCAGCAGTTTATCTAGCGGGAGATACAATGAGCAGTTCTTC.

The J gene is TRBJ2-5, the V gene TRBV9; 7 positions agree with TRBD2. The CDR3 is 15 amino acids. The V segment lost 0 bases and the J segment 2 bases; nucleotides outside the gene matches: 4. The germline V gene has CDR1 SGDLS and CDR2 YYNGEE. CDR3 sequence (DNA): TGTGCCAGCAGCGTAGGGGACTACCATCAAGAGACCCAGTACTTC. This encodes CASSVGDYHQETQYF.

This chain connects TRBV30 to TRBJ1-4, with 7 positions matching TRBD1. The length of the CDR3 is 16 residues. V shed 0 bases, J shed 0 bases, and the junction held 4 bases outside the gene matches. Per the germline V gene, CDR1 is GTSNPN and CDR2 is SVGIG (reference sequence). This CDR3 reads CAWSVGQPTTNEKLFF. The CDR3 nucleotides are TGTGCCTGGAGTGTGGGACAGCCGACAACTAATGAAAAACTGTTTTTT.

The V call is TRBV5-1, the J call TRBJ2-3, with 8 bases identical to TRBD1. The CDR3 is made up of 15 amino acids. The V and J ends lost 0 bases and 3 bases, in that order; junction bases with no gene match: 3. Per germline, CDR1 SGHRS and CDR2 YFSETQ. CDR3 in DNA: TGCGCCAGCAGCTTGGTGGACAGGGTAACAGATACGCAGTATTTT. Translation gives CASSLVDRVTDTQYF.

Concerning this clone itself: Other nucleotide sequences from this sample produce the same CDR3. The chain carries TRBV28 and TRBJ1-2; TRBD1 matches at 7 bases. From germline, CDR1 is MDHEN and CDR2 SYDVKM. This CDR3 has 15 amino acids. After removal of 2 bases from V and 1 base from J, the junction contained 4 bases not matched to a gene. The CDR3 DNA sequence: TGTGCCAGCAGTTTAGGTCAGGGGGTTAACTATGGCTACACCTTC. It codes for CASSLGQGVNYGYTF.

This clone showed up just a few times. This chain links TRBV15 with TRBJ1-1; TRBD1 agrees at 7 bases. Germline V gene sequence: CDR1 LNHNV, CDR2 YYDKDF (reference sequence). CDR3 length equals 14 residues. The junction had 8 bases not matched to a gene; V was cut back by 5 bases and J by 5 bases. For the CDR3, the DNA is TGTGCCACCAGCCTTAGGGGGCGTGTAACTGAAGCTTTCTTT. Amino acid sequence: CATSLRGRVTEAFF.

This chain joins TRBV5-5 and TRBJ2-7, with D possibly matching TRBD1 (6 bases). V was pared by 2 bases and J by 2 bases, with 14 bases between. This CDR3 spans 15 amino acids. CDR1 and CDR2 from the germline V gene are SGHKS and YYEKEE (reference sequence). The CDR3 sequence: CASSFTKTGPYEQYF. In nucleotides, the CDR3 is TGTGCCAGCAGCTTTACAAAGACAGGTCCCTACGAGCAGTACTTC.

This clone was observed a single time. The gene calls are TRBV21-1 and TRBJ2-7; TRBD2 reflects the table's D call only, with no check against the DNA. TRBV21-1 is classified as a pseudogene. The CDR3 spans 13 residues. This CDR3 is CASSKAIREGKYF. The CDR3 bases are TGTGCCAGCAGCAAAGCCATTCGGGAAGGTAAGTACTTC.

V and J are TRBV9 and TRBJ2-1; D is unclear. From germline, CDR1 is SGDLS and CDR2 YYNGEE. V gave up 7 bases and J gave up 4 bases, with 12 bases separating them. This CDR3 contains 13 residues. CDR3 amino acids: CASAGPQYNEQFF. CDR3 DNA sequence: TGTGCCAGCGCAGGCCCTCAGTACAATGAGCAGTTCTTC.

This clone was observed once. The CDR3 protein is CASSLRTSWAGELFF. The CDR3 DNA reads TGTGCCAGCAGCTTAAGGACTAGCTGGGCCGGGGAGCTGTTTTTT. This chain connects TRBV7-2 to TRBJ2-2; 8 bases align to TRBD2. V shed 2 bases, J shed 6 bases, and the junction held 5 bases outside the gene matches. Germline V gives CDR1 SGHTA, CDR2 FQGNSA. This CDR3 spans 15 amino acids.

This chain uses TRBV6-1 with TRBJ2-2; possible D gene TRBD2, 5 bases. The V end was cut by 2 bases, the J end by 6 bases, with 13 bases between. The CDR3 runs to 15 residues. The germline V gene has CDR1 MNHNS and CDR2 SASEGT. In DNA form, the CDR3 reads TGTGCCAGCAGTGAATCTAGCAATGGGTCCGGGGAGCTGTTTTTT. Its protein product is CASSESSNGSGELFF.

The V gene is TRBV19, the J gene TRBJ1-2; no definite D call. Per the germline V gene, CDR1 is LNHDA and CDR2 is SQIVND (reference sequence). The CDR3 has 15 amino acids. Trimming removed 4 bases at V and 0 bases at J, with 12 bases between. For the CDR3, the DNA is TGTGCCAGTAGTAACCGTACTTCAGCTAACTATGGCTACACCTTC. This gives the protein CASSNRTSANYGYTF.

V is TRBV27 and J is TRBJ1-2; no clear D. Deletions cut 3 bases from V and 6 bases from J, with 14 bases between. Germline CDR1 is MNHEY and CDR2 is SMNVEV (reference sequence). The length of the CDR3 is 14 residues. The CDR3 DNA follows: TGTGCCAGCAGTTTTTCGCCGATGATGAATGGCTACACCTTC. It codes for CASSFSPMMNGYTF.

This chain joins TRBV7-9 and TRBJ2-2, with a possible D match to TRBD2 (6 bases). The V end lost 5 bases, the J end lost 6 bases, and 25 bases lay between the germline ends. In germline, CDR1 is SEHNR, CDR2 FQNEAQ (reference sequence). This CDR3 has 18 amino acids. The CDR3 bases are TGTGCCAGCAGCCCCAGGAGCGGCGGAGGGCCGTTTCCCGGGGAGCTGTTTTTT. Its protein product is CASSPRSGGGPFPGELFF.

V usage is TRBV5-1 and J usage is TRBJ1-2, with 7 bases fitting TRBD1. Losses at the gene ends were 2 bases for V and 2 bases for J; bases not matched to a gene: 6. The germline V gene has CDR1 SGHRS and CDR2 YFSETQ. The CDR3 is made up of 15 amino acids. The DNA for the CDR3 is TGCGCCAGCAGCTTCTCCCCGGGACAGAACTATGGCTACACCTTC. Translating it yields CASSFSPGQNYGYTF.

The chain has TRBV7-9 and TRBJ1-2; D not certain. The CDR3 is made up of 12 amino acids. From germline, CDR1 is SEHNR and CDR2 FQNEAQ (reference sequence). The V end was cut by 4 bases, the J end by 8 bases, with 11 bases between. The CDR3: CASSSGGRGYTF. The CDR3 DNA is TGTGCCAGCAGCTCAGGAGGGAGGGGCTACACCTTC.

This rearrangement joins TRBV4-3 to TRBJ2-3; D is unclear. With 4 bases removed from V and 3 bases from J, the gap between germline ends came to 17 bases. CDR3 length: 16 residues. CDR1 and CDR2 from the germline V gene are LGHNA and YSLEER. Here the CDR3 reads CASSPGHNSRTDTQYF. CDR3 DNA: TGCGCCAGCAGCCCTGGGCACAATTCGAGGACAGATACGCAGTATTTT.

The chain couples TRBV7-9 to TRBJ2-2, with a weak D call TRBD1 (5 bases). Per germline, CDR1 SEHNR and CDR2 FQNEAQ (reference sequence). CDR3 length: 17 residues. V lost 5 bases to trimming and J lost 0 bases, with 16 bases between them. The CDR3 protein is CASSKEGVYANTGELFF. The CDR3 coding sequence is TGTGCCAGCAGCAAAGAAGGGGTGTACGCGAACACCGGGGAGCTGTTTTTT.

The rearrangement links TRBV7-9 to TRBJ1-5, with 7 nucleotides matching TRBD1. Germline CDR1 reads SEHNR; CDR2 reads FQNEAQ (reference sequence). The CDR3 runs 14 residues. After removal of 6 bases from V and 2 bases from J, the junction contained 4 bases not matched to a gene. The CDR3 DNA is TGTGCCAGCAGGGCGGGGACAGGCAATCAGCCCCAGCATTTT. It codes for CASRAGTGNQPQHF.

This chain links TRBV7-2 with TRBJ1-2, with a tentative D call TRBD1 (6 bases). The V and J ends lost 0 bases and 5 bases respectively, with 10 bases between them. The CDR3 totals 14 residues. CDR1 and CDR2 (germline): SGHTA, FQGNSA. Written as DNA, the CDR3 is TGTGCCAGCAGCTTAGCGGACAGCCCGTATGGCTACACCTTC. Protein product: CASSLADSPYGYTF. The full variable domain, its missing parts supplied by reference TRBV7-2 and TRBJ1-2, is GAGVSQSPSNKVTEKGKDVELRCDPISGHTALYWYRQSLGQGLEFLIYFQGNSAPDKSGLPSDRFSAERTGGSVSTLTIQRTQQEDSAVYLCASSLADSPYGYTFGSGTRLTVV.

CDR3 nucleotide sequence: TGCAGCGCTCCGGGACAGGGCCAAAACTATGGCTACACCTTC. It yields the protein CSAPGQGQNYGYTF. The chain carries TRBV29-1 and TRBJ1-2; TRBD1 agrees at 9 bases. The V segment lost 7 bases and the J segment 2 bases; nucleotides outside the gene matches: 8. Germline V CDR1 and CDR2: SQVTM, ANQGSEA. This CDR3 is 14 amino acids long.

This rearrangement joins TRBV28 to TRBJ2-3; 14 nucleotides agree with TRBD2. Germline-derived CDR1 and CDR2 are MDHEN and SYDVKM. The V gene end was trimmed by 7 bases and the J gene end by 3 bases; junction bases not matched to a gene: 9. The CDR3 consists of 17 residues. DNA of the CDR3: TGTGCCAGCACCAGAGGGACTAGCGGGAGAGGGACAGATACGCAGTATTTT. This codes for CASTRGTSGRGTDTQYF. The full variable domain, its missing parts supplied by reference TRBV28 and TRBJ2-3, is DVKVTQSSRYLVKRTGEKVFLECVQDMDHENMFWYRQDPGLGLRLIYFSYDVKMKEKGDIPEGYSVSREKKERFSLILESASTNQTSMYLCASTRGTSGRGTDTQYFGPGTRLTVL.

V is TRBV7-3 and J is TRBJ2-1; 11 nucleotides match TRBD2. Germline lookup yields CDR1 SGHTA and CDR2 FQGTGA. V dropped 4 bases and J dropped 10; count of bases not matched to a gene: 9. The CDR3 length is 15 residues. Here the CDR3 reads CASSSITSGSWEQFF. CDR3 bases: TGTGCCAGCAGCTCAATCACTAGCGGGAGTTGGGAGCAGTTCTTC.